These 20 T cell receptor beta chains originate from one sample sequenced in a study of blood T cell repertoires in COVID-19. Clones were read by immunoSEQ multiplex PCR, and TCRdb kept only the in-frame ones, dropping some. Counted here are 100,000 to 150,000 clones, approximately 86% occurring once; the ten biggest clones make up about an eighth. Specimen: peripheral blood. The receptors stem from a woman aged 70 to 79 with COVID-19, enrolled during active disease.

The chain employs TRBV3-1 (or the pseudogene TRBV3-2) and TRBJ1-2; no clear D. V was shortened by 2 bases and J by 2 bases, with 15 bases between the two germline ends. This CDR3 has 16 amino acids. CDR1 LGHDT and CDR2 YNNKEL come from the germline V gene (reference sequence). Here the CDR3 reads CASSQRIHGENYGYTF. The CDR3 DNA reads TGTGCCAGCAGCCAAAGAATTCACGGTGAGAACTATGGCTACACCTTC.

For the CDR3, the DNA is TGCAGCGGATGGACAGAGTTTAATGAAAAACTGTTTTTT. Protein: CSGWTEFNEKLFF. The chain is built from TRBV29-1 and TRBJ1-4; tentative D call: TRBD1 (6 bases). The CDR3 has 13 amino acids. The V end lost 7 bases, the J end lost 4 bases, and 13 bases lay between the germline ends. Per the germline V gene, CDR1 is SQVTM and CDR2 is ANQGSEA.

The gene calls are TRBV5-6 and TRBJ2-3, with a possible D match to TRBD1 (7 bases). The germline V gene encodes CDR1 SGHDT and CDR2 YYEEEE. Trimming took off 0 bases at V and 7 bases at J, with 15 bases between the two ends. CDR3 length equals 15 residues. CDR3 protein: CASSLDGGGGYTQYF. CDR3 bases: TGTGCCAGCAGCTTGGACGGAGGGGGCGGATATACGCAGTATTTT. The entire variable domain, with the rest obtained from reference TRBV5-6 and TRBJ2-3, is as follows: DAGVTQSPTHLIKTRGQQVTLRCSPKSGHDTVSWYQQALGQGPQFIFQYYEEEERQRGNFPDRFSGHQFPNYSSELNVNALLLGDSALYLCASSLDGGGGYTQYFGPGTRLTVL.

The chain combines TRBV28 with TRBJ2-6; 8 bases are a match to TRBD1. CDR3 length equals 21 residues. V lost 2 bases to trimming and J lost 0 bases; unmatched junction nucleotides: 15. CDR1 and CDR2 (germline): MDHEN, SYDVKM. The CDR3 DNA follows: TGTGCCAGCAGTTTAAACGCGGGAAGGACAGGGTGGCGCTCTGGGGCCAACGTCCTGACTTTC. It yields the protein CASSLNAGRTGWRSGANVLTF.

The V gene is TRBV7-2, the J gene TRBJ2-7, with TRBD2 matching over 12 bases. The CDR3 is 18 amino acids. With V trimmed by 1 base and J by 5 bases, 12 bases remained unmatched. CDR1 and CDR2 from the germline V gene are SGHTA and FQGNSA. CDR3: CASSLGRLAGGPVHEQYF. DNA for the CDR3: TGTGCCAGCAGCTTAGGGAGGCTAGCGGGGGGGCCTGTCCACGAGCAGTACTTC.

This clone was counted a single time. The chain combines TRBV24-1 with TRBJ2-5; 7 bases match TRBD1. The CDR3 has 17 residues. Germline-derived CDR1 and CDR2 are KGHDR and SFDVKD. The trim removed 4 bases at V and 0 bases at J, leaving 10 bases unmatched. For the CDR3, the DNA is TGTGCCACCAGTGACCCTGGACAGGATAAGTACCAAGAGACCCAGTACTTC. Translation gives CATSDPGQDKYQETQYF.

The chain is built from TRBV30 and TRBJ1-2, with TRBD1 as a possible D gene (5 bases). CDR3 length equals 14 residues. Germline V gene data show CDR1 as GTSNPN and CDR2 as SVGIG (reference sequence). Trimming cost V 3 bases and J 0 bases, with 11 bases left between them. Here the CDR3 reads CAWRTRQTNYGYTF. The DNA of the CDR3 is TGTGCCTGGAGAACGAGACAGACTAACTATGGCTACACCTTC.

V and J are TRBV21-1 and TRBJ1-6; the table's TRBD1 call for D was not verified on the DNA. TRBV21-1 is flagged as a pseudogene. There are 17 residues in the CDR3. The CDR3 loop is CASSTVQGEPYNSPLHF. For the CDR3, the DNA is TGTGCCAGCAGCACTGTGCAGGGCGAACCCTATAATTCACCCCTCCACTTT.

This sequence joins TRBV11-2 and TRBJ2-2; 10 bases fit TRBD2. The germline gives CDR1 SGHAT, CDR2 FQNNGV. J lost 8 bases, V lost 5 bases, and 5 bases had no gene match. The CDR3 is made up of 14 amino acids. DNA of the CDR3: TGTGCCAGCAGCCAAACTAGCGGGGCTGGGGAGCTGTTTTTT. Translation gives CASSQTSGAGELFF.

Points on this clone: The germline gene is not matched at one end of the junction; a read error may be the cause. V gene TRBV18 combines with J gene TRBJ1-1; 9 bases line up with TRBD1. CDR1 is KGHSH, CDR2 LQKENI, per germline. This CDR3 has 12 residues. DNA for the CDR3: TGTGCCAGCTCACCCGGGACAGGGATGTGGGATTTT. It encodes CASSPGTGMWDF.

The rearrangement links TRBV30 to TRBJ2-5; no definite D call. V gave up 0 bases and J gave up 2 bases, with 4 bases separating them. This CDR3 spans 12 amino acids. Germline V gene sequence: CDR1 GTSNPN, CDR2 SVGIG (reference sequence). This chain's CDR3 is CAWSVQQETQYF. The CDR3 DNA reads TGTGCCTGGAGTGTACAACAAGAGACCCAGTACTTC.

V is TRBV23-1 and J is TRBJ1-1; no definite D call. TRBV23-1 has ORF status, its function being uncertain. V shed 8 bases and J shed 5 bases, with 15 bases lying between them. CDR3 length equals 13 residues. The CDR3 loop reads CASPGVAVTEAFF. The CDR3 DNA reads TGCGCCAGCCCCGGCGTGGCGGTTACTGAAGCTTTCTTT.

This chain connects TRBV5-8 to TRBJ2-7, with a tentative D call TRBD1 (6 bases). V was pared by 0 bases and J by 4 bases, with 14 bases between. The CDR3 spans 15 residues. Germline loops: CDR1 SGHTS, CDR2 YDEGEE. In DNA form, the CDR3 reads TGTGCCAGCAGCTTGGGCAGCGCAGGGGAATACGAGCAGTACTTC. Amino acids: CASSLGSAGEYEQYF.

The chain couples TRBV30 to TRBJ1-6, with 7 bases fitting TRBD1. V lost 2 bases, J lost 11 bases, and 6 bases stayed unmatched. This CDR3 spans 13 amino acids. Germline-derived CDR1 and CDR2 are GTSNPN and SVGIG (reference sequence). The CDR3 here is CAWSTGARPPLHF. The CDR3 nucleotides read TGTGCCTGGAGTACAGGGGCCAGGCCACCCCTCCACTTT.

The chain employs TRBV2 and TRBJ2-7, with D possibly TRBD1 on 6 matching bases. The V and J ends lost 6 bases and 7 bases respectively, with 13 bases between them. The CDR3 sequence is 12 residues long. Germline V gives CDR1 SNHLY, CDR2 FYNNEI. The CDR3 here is CASSPQGREQYF. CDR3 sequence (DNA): TGTGCCAGCAGCCCACAGGGTCGGGAGCAGTACTTC.

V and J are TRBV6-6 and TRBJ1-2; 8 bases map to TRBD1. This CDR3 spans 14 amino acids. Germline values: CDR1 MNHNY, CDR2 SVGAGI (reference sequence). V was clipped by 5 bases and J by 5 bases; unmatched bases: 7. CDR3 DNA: TGTGCCAGCAGTCAGGGACAGGAATCTTATGGCTACACCTTC. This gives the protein CASSQGQESYGYTF.

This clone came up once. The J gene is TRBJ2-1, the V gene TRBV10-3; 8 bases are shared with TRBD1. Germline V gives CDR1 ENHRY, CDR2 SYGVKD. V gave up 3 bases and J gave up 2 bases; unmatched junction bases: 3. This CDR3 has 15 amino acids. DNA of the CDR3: TGTGCCATCAGTGATAGGACAGGGACCTACAATGAGCAGTTCTTC. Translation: CAISDRTGTYNEQFF.

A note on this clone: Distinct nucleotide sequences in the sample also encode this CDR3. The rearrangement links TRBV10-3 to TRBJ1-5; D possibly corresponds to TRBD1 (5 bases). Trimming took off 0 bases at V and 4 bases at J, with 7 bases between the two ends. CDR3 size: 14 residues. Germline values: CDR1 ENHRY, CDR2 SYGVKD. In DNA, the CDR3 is TGTGCCATCAGTGAGTCGGGGGGAAATCAGCCCCAGCATTTT. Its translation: CAISESGGNQPQHF.

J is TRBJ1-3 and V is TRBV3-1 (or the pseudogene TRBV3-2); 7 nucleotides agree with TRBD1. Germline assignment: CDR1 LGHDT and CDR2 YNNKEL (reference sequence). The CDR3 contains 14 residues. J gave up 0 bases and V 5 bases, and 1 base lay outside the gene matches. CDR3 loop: CASSGQASGNTIYF. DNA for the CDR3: TGTGCCAGCAGCGGACAGGCCTCTGGAAACACCATATATTTT.

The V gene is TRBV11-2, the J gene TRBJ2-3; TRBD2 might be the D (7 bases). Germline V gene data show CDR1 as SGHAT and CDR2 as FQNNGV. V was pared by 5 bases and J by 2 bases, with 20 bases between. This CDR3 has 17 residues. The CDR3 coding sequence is TGTGCCAGCAGCCCCCAGGGGAGGGACACCAACACAGATACGCAGTATTTT. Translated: CASSPQGRDTNTDTQYF.